These T cell receptor beta chains were read from a single sample in a study of shared clonotypes between healthy human individuals. The protocol was immunoSEQ multiplex PCR, while the TCRdb copy is restricted to in-frame clones and leaves out a portion. The profile shows about 2 million clones, over 85% of them singletons. Sample: naive CD8+ T cells sorted from blood. The receptors come from a man in his late teens or twenties in good health. CDR3s leave out the opening cysteine and the closing phenylalanine or tryptophan. Only some rows state a clone size, as once, few, many or a class for expanded clones.

v_gene	j_gene	abundance	CDR3aa
TRBV14	TRBJ2-3	-	ASSTQGIGTDTQY
TRBV6-1	TRBJ2-7	-	ASSVFGQGAFYEQY
TRBV5-1	TRBJ2-1	-	ASSQRVGSYNEQF
TRBV5-6	TRBJ2-5	-	ASSFSETQY
TRBV5-6	TRBJ2-1	-	ASSWGTVVYNEQF
TRBV5-5	TRBJ2-7	-	ASSLVASSYEQY
TRBV30	TRBJ1-6	-	AWSEWVSTDSPLH
TRBV6-5	TRBJ1-2	-	ASSYPAGRGYT
TRBV4-1	TRBJ2-5	-	ASSQDWTEQETQY
TRBV13	TRBJ1-2	-	ASSLGDRGHHGYT
TRBV27	TRBJ2-7	-	ASSLQAAYEQY
TRBV11-3	TRBJ1-4	-	ASSLRRDSWEKLF
TRBV5-1	TRBJ2-1	-	ASSLGGQGYNEQF
TRBV21-1	TRBJ2-7	-	ASSKASGLAGERTYEQY
TRBV7-6	TRBJ2-2	-	ASSLFAGGPSTGELF
TRBV6-6	TRBJ2-1	-	ASSQGEQF
TRBV7-2	TRBJ1-5	-	ASSLTSTGHNQPQH
TRBV4-3	TRBJ2-5	-	ASSQDYTGQETQY
TRBV14	TRBJ1-1	-	ASSQGFGTEAF
TRBV6-1	TRBJ2-7	-	ASSYADEQY
TRBV28	TRBJ2-7	-	ASSPGQGWGEQY
TRBV11-2	TRBJ2-3	once	ASSPWTSVNTDTQY
TRBV7-9	TRBJ2-3	-	ASSFPRQGTDTQY
TRBV5-1	TRBJ1-2	-	ASSLGWIYGYT
TRBV7-2	TRBJ2-7	-	ASSLVISYEQY
TRBV28	TRBJ2-3	-	ASSLLGQGTDTQY
TRBV11-2	TRBJ2-1	-	ASSPTGTLTYVYNEQF
TRBV19	TRBJ2-2	-	ASSLWRDTANTGELF
TRBV11-2	TRBJ2-3	-	ASSSTATGPTDTQY
TRBV27	TRBJ2-7	-	ASRLLAGGTYEQY
TRBV7-8	TRBJ2-7	-	ASSLEDRFYEQY
TRBV6-5	TRBJ2-5	once	ASSFSTEAVAETQY
TRBV4-3	TRBJ2-7	-	ASSQARLGEQY
TRBV10-2	TRBJ1-2	-	ASSESTGDYYGYT
TRBV4-2	TRBJ2-3	-	ASSQGLVITSTDTQY
TRBV5-1	TRBJ2-7	-	ASSFGRATYEQY
TRBV30	TRBJ1-5	-	AWSSRGRDQPQH
TRBV5-6	TRBJ1-4	-	ASRFRQGNEKLF
TRBV7-9	TRBJ1-2	-	ASSRDRGNGYT
TRBV2	TRBJ2-4	-	ASSEFDIPKNIQY
TRBV9	TRBJ2-1	-	ASSAQGGGSYNEQF
TRBV28	TRBJ2-7	-	ASSFSGQGFEQY
TRBV5-1	TRBJ2-7	-	ASSLRGQGSLLYEQY
TRBV9	TRBJ2-7	-	ASSPGRLGGDEQY
TRBV4-3	TRBJ2-1	-	ASSQDGPGRIAGNEQF
TRBV5-4	TRBJ2-7	-	ASSSWTGEQY
TRBV28	TRBJ2-7	-	ASTFSGTYNLEQY
TRBV19	TRBJ1-5	-	ASSIDNMSSQH
TRBV19	TRBJ2-7	once	ASSIRHESYEQY
TRBV11-2	TRBJ2-3	-	ASSLVLAGADTQY
TRBV27	TRBJ2-7	-	ASSPLAGEIHEQY
TRBV5-4	TRBJ2-7	-	ASSLRTSGSSYEQY
TRBV9	TRBJ1-4	-	ASSPDNEKLF
TRBV30	TRBJ2-7	-	AWSWAGGNEQY
TRBV6-6	TRBJ1-5	few	AIAGTINQPQH
TRBV7-9	TRBJ2-1	-	ARSEGQGGVNEQF
TRBV20-1	TRBJ1-1	-	SARDKPEAF